The 26 T cell receptor beta chains listed next were all sequenced from one sample in a study of T cells in women clearing cervical HPV infection. Data came from immunoSEQ multiplex PCR; TCRdb stores just in-frame clones and leaves some out. Here the sample table reports about 40,000 clones. Sequenced material: blood buffy coat. The receptors derive from a woman between 18 and 70 years old with a cervical HPV16 infection that either progressed to CIN3+ or cleared (not recorded which).

A word on this clone: This sample includes further DNA sequences coding for the same CDR3. The chain's CDR3 is CASSSPLGGVGELFF. The DNA read from the CDR3 is TGTGCCAGCAGTTCCCCTCTCGGGGGAGTCGGGGAG. The chain combines TRBV12-3 or TRBV12-4 with TRBJ2-2; D might be TRBD2 (6 bases). The read halts 3 residues ahead of the CDR3 end, with the missing end drawn from the germline J gene. V was cut by 4 bases and J by 7 bases, with 16 bases left in between. The CDR3 contains 15 residues.

In the case of this clone: The read finishes 3 residues shy of the CDR3 end, and the germline J gene is used to complete it. This chain connects TRBV5-1 to TRBJ2-1, with D possibly being TRBD1 (5 bases). The CDR3 extends over 15 amino acids. The germline gives CDR1 SGHRS, CDR2 YFSETQ. V lost 1 base to trimming and J lost 9 bases, with 17 bases between them. CDR3 sequence: CASSLSDLKGFEQFF. CDR3 DNA (partial): TGCGCCAGCAGCTTGTCGGACCTCAAGGGGTTTGAG.

Of note for this clone: The sequenced fragment ends 3 residues before the CDR3 boundary, so the rest is inferred from the germline J gene. This chain connects TRBV4-1 to TRBJ2-1; 8 bases fit TRBD2. V dropped 0 bases and J dropped 4; count of bases not matched to a gene: 8. The CDR3 extends over 17 amino acids. From germline, CDR1 is MGHRA and CDR2 YSYEKL. The CDR3 is CASSQDLDSGAYNEQFF. The CDR3 DNA, read in part, is TGCGCCAGCAGCCAAGATCTGGATAGCGGGGCTTACAATGAG.

As for this clone: The CDR3 end lies 3 residues beyond the end of the read and is filled in from the germline J gene. This rearrangement joins TRBV6-1 to TRBJ1-1; D is ambiguous. V was clipped by 2 bases and J by 2 bases, with 9 bases between them. CDR1 MNHNS and CDR2 SASEGT come from the germline V gene. The CDR3 is 14 amino acids. The CDR3 DNA, read in part, is TGTGCCAGCAGTGAAATGCCAGAAAACACTGAA. Amino acid sequence: CASSEMPENTE. The CDR3 in its entirety is CASSEMPENTEAFF.

As regards this clone: The CDR3 extends 3 residues past the end of the read, so its final part is completed from the germline J gene. The rearrangement joins TRBV5-1 to TRBJ1-2; 7 nucleotides agree with TRBD1. Germline loops: CDR1 SGHRS, CDR2 YFSETQ. The CDR3 is made up of 14 amino acids. CDR3 residues: CASSLGGGPDTYTF. The CDR3 DNA, read in part, is TGCGCCAGCAGCCTCGGAGGGGGCCCAGATACC.

On this clone: The read is 3 residues too short to cover the CDR3 end, so that end is filled in from the germline J gene. The chain links TRBV20-1 to TRBJ2-2; 9 bases are shared with TRBD2. CDR1 is DFQATT, CDR2 SNEGSKA, per germline (reference sequence). The CDR3 extends over 14 amino acids. Trimming took 6 bases from V and 6 from J; bases not matched to a gene: 8. CDR3: CSASPGLASGELFF. The sequenced CDR3 bases are TGCAGTGCATCTCCGGGACTAGCATCCGGGGAG.

The CDR3 DNA, read in part, is TGTGCCAGTGCGGGGGGGGCCCCAGATACG. Encoded protein: CASAGGAPDT. The full CDR3 is CASAGGAPDTQYF. This rearrangement joins TRBV28 to TRBJ2-3; 9 bases agree with TRBD2. From the germline J gene comes the end of the CDR3, since the read stops 3 residues before it. The CDR3 is made up of 13 amino acids. J was trimmed by 4 bases and V by 9 bases; bases with no gene match: 5. Germline CDR1 reads MDHEN; CDR2 reads SYDVKM.

On this clone itself: The read ends 3 residues early relative to the CDR3; the germline J gene fills the gap. This chain uses TRBV7-6 with TRBJ2-2, with D perhaps matching TRBD1 (6 bases). Deletions cut 5 bases from V and 1 base from J, with 14 bases between. Germline CDR1 is SGHVS and CDR2 is FNYEAQ. This CDR3 has 16 residues. Here the CDR3 reads CASSPRAGVNTGELFF. The CDR3 bases that were read are TGTGCCAGCAGCCCCCGAGCAGGGGTGAACACCGGGGAG.

Remarks on this clone: A read error may account for a junction end that differs from germline. The read ends 3 residues shy of where the CDR3 ends; the end is completed using the germline J gene. Additional DNA sequences in this sample encode the identical CDR3. The rearrangement joins TRBV30 to TRBJ1-3, with a possible D match to TRBD1 (5 bases). CDR1 GTSNPN and CDR2 SVGIG come from the germline V gene (reference sequence). The length of the CDR3 is 12 residues. CDR3 DNA (partial): TGTGCCCTGGGCAGGGAGGGAAACACA. Its protein is CALGREGNT. The CDR3 reads in full as CALGREGNTIYF.

A remark on this clone: The missing CDR3 end, 3 residues past where the read stops, is filled in from the germline J gene. The V gene is TRBV7-9, the J gene TRBJ1-4; TRBD1 agrees at 8 bases. V was pared by 5 bases and J by 8 bases, with 10 bases of the junction left unmatched. Germline V lookup: CDR1 SEHNR, CDR2 FQNEAQ (reference sequence). The CDR3 length is 15 residues. CDR3 residues: CASSQAQGASEKLFF. CDR3 DNA, as far as it was read: TGTGCCAGCAGCCAAGCCCAGGGGGCCTCAGAAAAA.

CDR3 DNA (partial): TGCGCCAGCAGAACAGGGACAGATACG. This codes for CASRTGTDT. From start to end, the CDR3 is CASRTGTDTQYF. J is TRBJ2-3 and V is TRBV5-1; TRBD1 is a possible D gene (6 bases). The read ends 3 residues before the CDR3 terminus; that terminus is restored from the germline J gene. This CDR3 region has 12 residues. The germline V gene has CDR1 SGHRS and CDR2 YFSETQ. Trimming stripped 5 bases from V and 3 bases from J, with 7 bases between.

A word on this clone: The read terminates 3 residues ahead of where the CDR3 ends, so the germline J gene completes it. The chain couples TRBV30 to TRBJ1-1; D might be TRBD1 (5 bases). The germline V gene has CDR1 GTSNPN and CDR2 SVGIG (reference sequence). CDR3 length equals 11 residues. The CDR3 DNA, read in part, is TGTGCCTGGACCGAAATCGGGGGA. Protein sequence: CAWTEIGG. The complete CDR3 protein is CAWTEIGGAFF.

A note on this clone: The read is 3 residues too short to cover the CDR3 end, so that end is filled in from the germline J gene. This chain connects TRBV7-9 to TRBJ1-2; no clear D gene. This CDR3 is built from 12 residues. The germline V gene encodes CDR1 SEHNR and CDR2 FQNEAQ (reference sequence). CDR3 DNA, as far as it was read: TGTGCCAGCAGCCCGCCGGTTTATACC. Its translation is CASSPPVYT. The complete CDR3 protein is CASSPPVYTYTF.

In regard to this clone: The read is 3 residues too short to cover the CDR3 end, so that end is filled in from the germline J gene. The chain recombines TRBV7-6 with TRBJ1-2; D may be TRBD1 (6 bases). CDR3 length: 16 residues. Germline V gene lookup returns CDR1 SGHVS and CDR2 FNYEAQ. The DNA read from the CDR3 is TGTGCCAGCAGCGTAGGGGGACTAGCGGGAGTGGATACC. Translation: CASSVGGLAGVDT. The full CDR3 reads CASSVGGLAGVDTYTF. Drawing the rest from reference TRBV7-6 and TRBJ1-2, the complete variable domain is GAGVSQSPRYKVTKRGQDVALRCDPISGHVSLYWYRQALGQGPEFLTYFNYEAQQDKSGLPNDRFSAERPEGSISTLTIQRTEQRDSAMYRCASSVGGLAGVDTYTFGSGTRLTVV.

Incomplete CDR3 DNA: TGTGCCTGGAGTGTACCTACAGGGGGTAATTCACCG. Amino acids: CAWSVPTGGNSP. The whole CDR3 region reads CAWSVPTGGNSPLFF. The V gene is TRBV30, the J gene TRBJ2-2; 8 positions match TRBD1. The read is 3 residues too short to cover the CDR3 end, so that end is filled in from the germline J gene. This CDR3 comprises 15 residues. The germline CDR1 and CDR2 sequences are GTSNPN and SVGIG (reference sequence).

Comments on this clone: The CDR3 end lies 3 residues beyond the end of the read and is filled in from the germline J gene. This chain links TRBV6-1 with TRBJ2-3, with a possible D match to TRBD2 (7 bases). The CDR3 extends over 15 amino acids. With 1 base removed from V and 0 bases from J, the gap between germline ends came to 8 bases. The germline gives CDR1 MNHNS, CDR2 SASEGT. CDR3 DNA (partial): TGTGCCAGCAGTGAAGGGGGGGGCAGCACAGATACG. Encoded protein: CASSEGGGSTDT. The whole CDR3 protein is CASSEGGGSTDTQYF.

Points on this clone: The sequenced fragment ends 3 residues before the CDR3 boundary, so the rest is inferred from the germline J gene. The chain employs TRBV7-9 and TRBJ2-1; D tentatively fits TRBD1 or TRBD2 (5 bases each). The length of the CDR3 is 15 residues. CDR1 and CDR2 (germline): SEHNR, FQNEAQ (reference sequence). The V and J ends lost 5 bases and 7 bases respectively, with 18 bases between them. The CDR3: CASSLPQARANEQFF. The DNA read from the CDR3 is TGTGCCAGCAGCCTACCACAGGCGAGGGCAAATGAG.

On this clone itself: The missing CDR3 end, 3 residues past where the read stops, is filled in from the germline J gene. The V and J genes are TRBV7-9 and TRBJ1-4, with 7 bases aligning to TRBD1. The CDR3 has 13 residues. Germline V gene lookup returns CDR1 SEHNR and CDR2 FQNEAQ (reference sequence). With 5 bases clipped from V and 8 bases from J, the junction kept 5 bases outside the gene matches. The CDR3 reads CASSQTGNEKLFF. The DNA read from the CDR3 is TGTGCCAGCAGCCAGACAGGGAACGAAAAA.

This clone is called medium-sized based on its frequency. The read ends 3 residues before the CDR3 terminus; that terminus is restored from the germline J gene. This chain connects TRBV2 to TRBJ2-4; weak D call: TRBD1 (6 bases). CDR3 size: 13 residues. Germline-derived CDR1 and CDR2 are SNHLY and FYNNEI. Between the trimmed V and J ends, which lost 6 bases and 9 bases, there was a span of 15 bases. The sequenced CDR3 bases are TGTGCCAGCAGGACCCAGGGGCTGGGCATT. Protein: CASRTQGLGI. The whole CDR3 reads CASRTQGLGIQYF.

To note about this clone: The CDR3 end is not reached by the read, which stops 3 residues before it; the germline J gene fills it in. This rearrangement joins TRBV2 to TRBJ2-3; TRBD2 matches at 7 bases. Germline assignment: CDR1 SNHLY and CDR2 FYNNEI. J gave up 5 bases and V 6 bases, and 5 bases lay outside the gene matches. The CDR3 contains 13 residues. The part of the CDR3 DNA that was read is TGTGCCAGCAGCGGGGGGTTAGGAGATACG. It encodes CASSGGLGDT. The entire CDR3 protein reads CASSGGLGDTQYF.

Remarks on this clone: The read halts 3 residues ahead of the CDR3 end, with the missing end drawn from the germline J gene. This sequence joins TRBV7-9 and TRBJ1-2; 7 bases line up with TRBD1. The germline V gene has CDR1 SEHNR and CDR2 FQNEAQ (reference sequence). This CDR3 has 14 amino acids. This CDR3 reads CASSLQGDSYDYTF. The part of the CDR3 DNA that was read is TGTGCCAGCAGCCTTCAGGGGGATTCCTACGAC.

A word on this clone: Read coverage stops 3 residues before the CDR3 terminus; the germline J gene supplies the remainder. V and J are TRBV9 and TRBJ2-3; D is unclear. The length of the CDR3 is 15 residues. Germline CDR1 reads SGDLS; CDR2 reads YYNGEE. Deletions cut 0 bases from V and 0 bases from J, with 8 bases between. The CDR3 loop reads CASSVGALSTDTQYF. CDR3 DNA (partial): TGTGCCAGCAGCGTAGGGGCACTTAGCACAGATACG.

Of note for this clone: Compared with germline, one end of the junction differs, possibly owing to a read error. The read falls 3 residues short of the CDR3 end, and the missing part is taken from the germline J gene. This same CDR3 is encoded by further DNA sequences in the sample. The rearrangement uses TRBV7-9 and TRBJ1-3, with D unclear. The CDR3 is 14 residues long. CDR1 and CDR2 (germline): SEHNR, FQNEAQ (reference sequence). The CDR3 spells CASSLQESGNTIYF. CDR3 DNA (partial): TGTGCCAGCAGCTTACAGGAATCTGGAAACACA.

Concerning this clone itself: The read halts 3 residues ahead of the CDR3 end, with the missing end drawn from the germline J gene. The rearrangement joins TRBV19 to TRBJ1-2; 8 bases map to TRBD1. Losses at the gene ends were 1 base for V and 5 bases for J; bases not matched to a gene: 6. The CDR3 is made up of 15 amino acids. Germline loops: CDR1 LNHDA, CDR2 SQIVND (reference sequence). This CDR3 reads CASSIGPGGAYGYTF. The CDR3 DNA, read in part, is TGTGCCAGTAGTATAGGCCCAGGGGGCGCGTATGGC.

As regards this clone: The CDR3 is cut off 3 residues early in the read; its end comes from the germline J gene. This sequence joins TRBV19 and TRBJ2-7; possibly TRBD1 for D (6 bases). Germline V CDR1 and CDR2: LNHDA, SQIVND (reference sequence). The CDR3 is 13 amino acids. With 2 bases removed from V and 4 bases from J, the gap between germline ends came to 9 bases. This CDR3 is CASSIQDRYEQYF. Incomplete CDR3 DNA: TGTGCCAGTAGTATACAAGACAGGTACGAG.

As regards this clone: The read ends 3 residues before the CDR3 terminus; that terminus is restored from the germline J gene. V and J are TRBV30 and TRBJ2-3; 11 bases align to TRBD2. V lost 5 bases to trimming and J lost 4 bases; unmatched junction nucleotides: 8. The CDR3 has 15 amino acids. Looked up from germline, CDR1 is GTSNPN and CDR2 is SVGIG (reference sequence). The covered CDR3 bases are TGTGCCTGGGGTCTGGGACTAGCGGAAGCAGATACG. Translating it yields CAWGLGLAEADT. The full CDR3 reads CAWGLGLAEADTQYF.